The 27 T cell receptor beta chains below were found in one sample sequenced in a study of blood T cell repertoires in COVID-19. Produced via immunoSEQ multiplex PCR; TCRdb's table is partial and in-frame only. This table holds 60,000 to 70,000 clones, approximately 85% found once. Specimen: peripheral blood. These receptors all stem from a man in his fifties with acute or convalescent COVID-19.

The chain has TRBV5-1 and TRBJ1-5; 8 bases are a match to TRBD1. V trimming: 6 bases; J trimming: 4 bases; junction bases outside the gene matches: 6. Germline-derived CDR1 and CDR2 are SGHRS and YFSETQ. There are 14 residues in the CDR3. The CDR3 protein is CASKAGTGNQPQHF. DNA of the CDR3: TGCGCCAGCAAGGCGGGGACAGGTAATCAGCCCCAGCATTTT.

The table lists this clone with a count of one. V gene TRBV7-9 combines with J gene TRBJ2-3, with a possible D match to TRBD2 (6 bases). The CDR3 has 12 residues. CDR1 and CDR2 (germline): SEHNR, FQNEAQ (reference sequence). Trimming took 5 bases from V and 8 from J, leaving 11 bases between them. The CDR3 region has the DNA TGTGCCAGCAGCCACCCCGGGAGTACGCAGTATTTT. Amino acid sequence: CASSHPGSTQYF.

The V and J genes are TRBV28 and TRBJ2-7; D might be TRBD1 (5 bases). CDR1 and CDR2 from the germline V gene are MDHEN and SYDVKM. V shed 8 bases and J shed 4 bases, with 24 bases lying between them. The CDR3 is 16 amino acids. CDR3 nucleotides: TGTGCCAGCCGAAGGAAAGGTTTGGCAGGGTCGTACGAGCAGTACTTC. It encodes CASRRKGLAGSYEQYF.

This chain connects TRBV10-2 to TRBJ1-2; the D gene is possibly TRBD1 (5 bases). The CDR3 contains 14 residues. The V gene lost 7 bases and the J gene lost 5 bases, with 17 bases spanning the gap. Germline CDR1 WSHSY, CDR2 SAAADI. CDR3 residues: CASTAGGIGYGYTF. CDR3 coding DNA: TGCGCCAGCACCGCGGGGGGGATCGGGTATGGCTACACCTTC.

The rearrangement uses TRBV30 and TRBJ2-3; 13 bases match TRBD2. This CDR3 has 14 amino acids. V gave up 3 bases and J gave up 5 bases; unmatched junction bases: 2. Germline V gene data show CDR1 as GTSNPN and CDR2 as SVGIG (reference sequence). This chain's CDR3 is CAWRLAGGVDTQYF. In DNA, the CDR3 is TGTGCCTGGAGACTAGCGGGGGGGGTAGATACGCAGTATTTT.

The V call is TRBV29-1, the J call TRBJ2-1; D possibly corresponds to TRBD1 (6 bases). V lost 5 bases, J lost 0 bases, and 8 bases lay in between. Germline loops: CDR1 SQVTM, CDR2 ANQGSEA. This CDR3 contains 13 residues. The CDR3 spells CSVTGSSYNEQFF. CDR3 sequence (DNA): TGCAGCGTTACAGGGAGCTCCTACAATGAGCAGTTCTTC.

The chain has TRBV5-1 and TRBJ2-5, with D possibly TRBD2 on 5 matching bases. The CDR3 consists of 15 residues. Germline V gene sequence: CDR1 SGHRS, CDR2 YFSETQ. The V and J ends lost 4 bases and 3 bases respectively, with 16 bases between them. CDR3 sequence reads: CASSPQNAGEETQYF. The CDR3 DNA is TGCGCCAGCAGCCCTCAAAACGCGGGTGAAGAGACCCAGTACTTC.

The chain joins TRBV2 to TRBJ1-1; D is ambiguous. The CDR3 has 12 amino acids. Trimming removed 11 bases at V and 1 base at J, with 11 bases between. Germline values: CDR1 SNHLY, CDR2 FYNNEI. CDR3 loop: CAGSRTNTEAFF. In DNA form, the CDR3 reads TGTGCCGGGAGTAGGACGAACACTGAAGCTTTCTTT.

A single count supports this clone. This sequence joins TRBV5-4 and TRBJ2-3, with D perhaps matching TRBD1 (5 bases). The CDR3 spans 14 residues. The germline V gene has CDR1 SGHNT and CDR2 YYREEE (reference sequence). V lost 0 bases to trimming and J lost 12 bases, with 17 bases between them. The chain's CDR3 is CASSLAAGARFQYF. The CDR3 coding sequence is TGTGCCAGCAGCTTGGCCGCTGGGGCCAGGTTCCAGTATTTT.

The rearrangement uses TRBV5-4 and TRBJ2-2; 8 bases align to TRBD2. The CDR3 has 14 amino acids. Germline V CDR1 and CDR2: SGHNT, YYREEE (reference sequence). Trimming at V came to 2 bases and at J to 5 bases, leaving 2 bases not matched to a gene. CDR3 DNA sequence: TGTGCCAGCAGCTTCCGGGGGGGGACCGGGGAGCTGTTTTTT. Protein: CASSFRGGTGELFF.

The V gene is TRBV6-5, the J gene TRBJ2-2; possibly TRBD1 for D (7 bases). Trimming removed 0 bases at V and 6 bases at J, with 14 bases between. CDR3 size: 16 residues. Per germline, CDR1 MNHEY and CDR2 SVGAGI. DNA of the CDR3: TGTGCCAGCAGTTACTCGGCAGGGGGGTTCTCCGGGGAGCTGTTTTTT. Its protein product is CASSYSAGGFSGELFF.

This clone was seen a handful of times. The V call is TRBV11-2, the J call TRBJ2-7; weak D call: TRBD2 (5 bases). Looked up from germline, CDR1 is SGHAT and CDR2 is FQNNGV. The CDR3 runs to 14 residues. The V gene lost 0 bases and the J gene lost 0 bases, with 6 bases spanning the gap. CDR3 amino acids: CASSLEGSSYEQYF. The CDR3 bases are TGTGCCAGCAGCTTAGAAGGGAGCTCCTACGAGCAGTACTTC.

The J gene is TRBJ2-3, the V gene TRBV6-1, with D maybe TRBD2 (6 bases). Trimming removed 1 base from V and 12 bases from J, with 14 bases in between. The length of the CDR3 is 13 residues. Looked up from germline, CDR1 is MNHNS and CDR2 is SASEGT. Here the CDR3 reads CASSEGGLTNQYF. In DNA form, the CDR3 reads TGTGCCAGCAGTGAAGGGGGACTCACTAATCAGTATTTT.

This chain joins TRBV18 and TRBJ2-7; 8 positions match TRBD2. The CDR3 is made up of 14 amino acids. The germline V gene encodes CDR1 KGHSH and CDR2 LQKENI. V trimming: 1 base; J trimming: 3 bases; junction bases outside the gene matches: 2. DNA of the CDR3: TGTGCCAGCTCACCACGTACTAGCGGCTACGAGCAGTACTTC. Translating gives CASSPRTSGYEQYF.

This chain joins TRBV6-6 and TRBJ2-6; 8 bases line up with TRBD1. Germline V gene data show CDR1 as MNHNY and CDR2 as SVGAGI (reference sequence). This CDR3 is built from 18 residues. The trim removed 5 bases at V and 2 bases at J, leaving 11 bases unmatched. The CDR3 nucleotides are TGTGCCAGCAGTCCCCGGACAGGGACGACAACTGGGGCCAACGTCCTGACTTTC. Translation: CASSPRTGTTTGANVLTF.

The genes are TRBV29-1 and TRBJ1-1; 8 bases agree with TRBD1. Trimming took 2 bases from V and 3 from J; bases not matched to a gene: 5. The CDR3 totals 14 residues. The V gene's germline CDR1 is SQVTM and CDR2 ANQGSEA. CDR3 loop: CSVEQGAPDTEAFF. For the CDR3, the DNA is TGCAGCGTTGAACAGGGGGCCCCTGACACTGAAGCTTTCTTT. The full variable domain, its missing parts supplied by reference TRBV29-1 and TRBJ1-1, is SAVISQKPSRDICQRGTSLTIQCQVDSQVTMMFWYRQQPGQSLTLIATANQGSEATYESGFVIDKFPISRPNLTFSTLTVSNMSPEDSSIYLCSVEQGAPDTEAFFGQGTRLTVV.

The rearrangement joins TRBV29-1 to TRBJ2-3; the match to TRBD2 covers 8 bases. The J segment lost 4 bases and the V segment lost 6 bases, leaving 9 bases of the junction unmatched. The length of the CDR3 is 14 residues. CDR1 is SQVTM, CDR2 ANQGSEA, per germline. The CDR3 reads CSVEGAGGSDTQYF. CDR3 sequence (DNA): TGCAGCGTCGAGGGTGCGGGGGGATCAGATACGCAGTATTTT.

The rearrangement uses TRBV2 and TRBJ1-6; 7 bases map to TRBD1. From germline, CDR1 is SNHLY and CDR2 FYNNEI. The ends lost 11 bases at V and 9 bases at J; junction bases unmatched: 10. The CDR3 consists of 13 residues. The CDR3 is CARRRDRSSPLHF. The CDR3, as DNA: TGTGCCCGACGCCGGGACAGAAGTTCACCCCTCCACTTT.

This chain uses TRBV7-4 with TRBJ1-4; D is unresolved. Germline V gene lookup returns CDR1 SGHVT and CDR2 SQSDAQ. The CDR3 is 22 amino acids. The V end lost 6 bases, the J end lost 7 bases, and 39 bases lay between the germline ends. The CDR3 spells CASSCAPDNFPGPAAGSEKLFF. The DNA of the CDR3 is TGTGCCAGCAGTTGCGCTCCCGATAATTTCCCGGGCCCCGCTGCCGGGAGTGAAAAACTGTTTTTT. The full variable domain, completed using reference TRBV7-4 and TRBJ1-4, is GAGVSQSPRYKVAKRGRDVALRCDSISGHVTLYWYRQTLGQGSEVLTYSQSDAQRDKSGRPSGRFSAERPERSVSTLKIQRTEQGDSAVYLCASSCAPDNFPGPAAGSEKLFFGSGTQLSVL.

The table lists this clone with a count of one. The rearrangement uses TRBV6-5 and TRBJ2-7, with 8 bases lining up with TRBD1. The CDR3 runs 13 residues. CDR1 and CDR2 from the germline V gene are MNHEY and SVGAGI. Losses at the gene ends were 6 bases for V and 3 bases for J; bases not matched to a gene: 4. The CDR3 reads CASSFTGGYEQYF. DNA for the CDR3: TGTGCCAGCAGCTTTACAGGGGGCTACGAGCAGTACTTC.

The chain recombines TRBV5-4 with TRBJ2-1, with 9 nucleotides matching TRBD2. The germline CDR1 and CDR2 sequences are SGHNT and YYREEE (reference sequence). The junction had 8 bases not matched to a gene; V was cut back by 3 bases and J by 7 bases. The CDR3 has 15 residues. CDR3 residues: CASSSTRGGMNEQFF. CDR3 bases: TGTGCCAGCAGCTCGACGCGGGGGGGAATGAATGAGCAGTTCTTC.

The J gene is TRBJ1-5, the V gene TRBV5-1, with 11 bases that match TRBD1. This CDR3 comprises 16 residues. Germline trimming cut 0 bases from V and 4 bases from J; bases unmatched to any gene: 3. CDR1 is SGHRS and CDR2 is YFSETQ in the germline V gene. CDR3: CASSLGDRGLNQPQHF. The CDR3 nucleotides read TGCGCCAGCAGCTTGGGGGACAGGGGGTTGAATCAGCCCCAGCATTTT.

As DNA, the CDR3 is TGTGCCAGCACCTCCAGGTTGGGGGGATCGCAGTATTTT. Amino acids: CASTSRLGGSQYF. The chain has TRBV7-9 and TRBJ2-3, with a tentative D call TRBD2 (6 bases). The ends were cut back, 7 bases at V and 10 bases at J, with 18 bases in the middle. The germline V gene encodes CDR1 SEHNR and CDR2 FQNEAQ (reference sequence). The CDR3 runs 13 residues.

The CDR3 loop is CASSQYREFGEQYF. The CDR3, as DNA: TGTGCCAGCAGCCAGTACAGGGAGTTCGGCGAGCAGTACTTC. J is TRBJ2-7 and V is TRBV14; D is perhaps TRBD1 (6 bases). The CDR3 totals 14 residues. The germline V gene encodes CDR1 SGHDN and CDR2 FVKESK. V was pared by 3 bases and J by 6 bases, with 15 bases between.

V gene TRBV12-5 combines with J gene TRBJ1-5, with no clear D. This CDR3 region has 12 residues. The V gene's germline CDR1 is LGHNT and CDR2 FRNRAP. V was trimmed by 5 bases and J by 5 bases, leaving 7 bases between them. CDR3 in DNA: TGTGCTAGTGGTCCCCAGGATCAGCCCCAGCATTTT. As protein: CASGPQDQPQHF.

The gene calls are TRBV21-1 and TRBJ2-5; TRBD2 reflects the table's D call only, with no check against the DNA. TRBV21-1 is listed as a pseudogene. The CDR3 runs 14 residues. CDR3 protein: CASSAWLGGAAQYF. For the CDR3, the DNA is TGTGCCAGCAGCGCTTGGCTCGGAGGAGCGGCCCAGTACTTC.

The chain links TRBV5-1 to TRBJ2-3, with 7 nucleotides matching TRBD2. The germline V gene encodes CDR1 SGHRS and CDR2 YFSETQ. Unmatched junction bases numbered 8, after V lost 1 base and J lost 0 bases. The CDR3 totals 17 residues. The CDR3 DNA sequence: TGCGCCAGCAGCTTGAACCCTAGCGGATATAGCACAGATACGCAGTATTTT. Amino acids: CASSLNPSGYSTDTQYF.